The 32 T cell receptor beta chains reported below all come from one sample, sequenced in a study of graft-versus-host responses after intestinal transplantation. These TCRs' antigens remain unknown. Profiled with immunoSEQ multiplex PCR; TCRdb holds only in-frame clones, not every one. This sample yields more than 65,000 clones, of which roughly 84% are seen a single time; 0.35% to 0.4% belongs to the top ten. The input for sequencing was unstimulated CD4+ T cells sorted from spleen or lymph node cells, taken before transplant. Receptor source: a human donor who was the organ donor for an intestinal transplant.

The chain recombines TRBV2 with TRBJ1-4; a possible D gene is TRBD1 (6 bases). The CDR3 has 17 residues. Germline CDR1 is SNHLY and CDR2 is FYNNEI. Trimming shortened V by 1 base and J by 2 bases, and 14 bases separated the two germline ends. This CDR3 is CASSEDVGAATNEKLFF. CDR3 coding DNA: TGTGCCAGCAGTGAAGATGTGGGGGCGGCGACTAATGAAAAACTGTTTTTT.

The chain couples TRBV27 to TRBJ1-3; TRBD1 matches at 7 bases. The V and J ends lost 7 bases and 0 bases, in that order; junction bases with no gene match: 6. The V gene's germline CDR1 is MNHEY and CDR2 SMNVEV (reference sequence). This CDR3 has 15 amino acids. The CDR3 here is CASTVRQGSGNTIYF. The DNA of the CDR3 is TGTGCCAGCACCGTAAGACAGGGCTCTGGAAACACCATATATTTT.

This chain links TRBV28 with TRBJ1-3, with 8 positions matching TRBD1. The CDR3 covers 14 residues. V shed 7 bases, J shed 2 bases, and the junction held 4 bases outside the gene matches. Germline assignment: CDR1 MDHEN and CDR2 SYDVKM. CDR3 sequence: CASILDRAGNTIYF. CDR3 nucleotides: TGTGCCAGCATCCTGGACAGGGCTGGAAACACCATATATTTT.

The V and J genes are TRBV5-1 and TRBJ2-5; TRBD2 matches at 9 bases. J was trimmed by 10 bases and V by 5 bases; bases with no gene match: 12. Looked up from germline, CDR1 is SGHRS and CDR2 is YFSETQ. The CDR3 is 14 residues long. CDR3 nucleotides: TGCGCCAGCAGGGAGCGGGGGGTCCCGACGGACCAGTACTTC. This gives the protein CASRERGVPTDQYF.

This clone was counted a few times. This chain uses TRBV10-3 with TRBJ2-3, with 16 positions matching TRBD2. The length of the CDR3 is 18 residues. The V gene's germline CDR1 is ENHRY and CDR2 SYGVKD. V was pared by 5 bases and J by 4 bases, with 9 bases of the junction left unmatched. The CDR3, as DNA: TGTGCCATCAGTAGCCCCGGGACTAGCGGGGGGGCCCCAGATACGCAGTATTTT. Translation: CAISSPGTSGGAPDTQYF.

This clone was seen a single time. V gene TRBV7-3 combines with J gene TRBJ2-3; D remains unclear. Germline V gene data show CDR1 as SGHTA and CDR2 as FQGTGA. The length of the CDR3 is 12 residues. V dropped 5 bases and J dropped 5 bases, with 8 bases sitting between them. CDR3 sequence (DNA): TGTGCCAGCAGCCGACAAGGAGATACGCAGTATTTT. Translation gives CASSRQGDTQYF.

The chain is built from TRBV5-1 and TRBJ2-5, with TRBD1 identical over 12 bases. There are 14 residues in the CDR3. Germline lookup yields CDR1 SGHRS and CDR2 YFSETQ. V gave up 7 bases and J gave up 3 bases; unmatched junction bases: 4. Here the CDR3 reads CASGGTGGEETQYF. In DNA, the CDR3 is TGCGCCAGCGGCGGGACAGGGGGCGAAGAGACCCAGTACTTC.

The chain recombines TRBV5-1 with TRBJ1-4; D unclear. Germline CDR1 is SGHRS and CDR2 is YFSETQ. This CDR3 region has 15 residues. Trimming cost V 1 base and J 3 bases, with 10 bases left between them. This chain's CDR3 is CASSLSDIANEKLFF. CDR3 sequence (DNA): TGCGCCAGCAGCTTGTCTGACATAGCTAATGAAAAACTGTTTTTT.

The chain carries TRBV11-2 and TRBJ1-1; no definite D call. The V end was cut by 3 bases, the J end by 11 bases, with 10 bases between. Looked up from germline, CDR1 is SGHAT and CDR2 is FQNNGV. CDR3 size: 11 residues. CDR3 coding DNA: TGTGCCAGCAGCTTGGGCGGGTGGGCTTTCTTT. Translated: CASSLGGWAFF.

The chain employs TRBV28 and TRBJ1-2, with D maybe TRBD1 (5 bases). Germline V gives CDR1 MDHEN, CDR2 SYDVKM. V was trimmed by 7 bases and J by 7 bases, leaving 16 bases between them. This CDR3 is built from 13 residues. The CDR3 region has the DNA TGTGCCAGCAACGGGGGACGACTCAGTGGCTACACCTTC. Translated, it gives CASNGGRLSGYTF.

This clone has only one observation. The rearrangement joins TRBV28 to TRBJ1-2, with 8 bases identical to TRBD1. The CDR3 length is 15 residues. CDR1 and CDR2 from the germline V gene are MDHEN and SYDVKM. The V gene end was trimmed by 3 bases and the J gene end by 4 bases; junction bases not matched to a gene: 7. The CDR3 DNA follows: TGTGCCAGCAGTTTCAAAGACAGGGGCTCCTATGGCTACACCTTC. Translating gives CASSFKDRGSYGYTF.

The genes are TRBV5-1 and TRBJ2-3; 12 positions agree with TRBD2. This CDR3 has 18 residues. Trimming cost V 4 bases and J 0 bases; bases outside gene matches: 9. Germline values: CDR1 SGHRS, CDR2 YFSETQ. CDR3 sequence: CASSRGLAGGLSTDTQYF. Here the CDR3 DNA reads TGCGCCAGCAGCCGCGGGCTAGCGGGGGGGCTAAGCACAGATACGCAGTATTTT.

The chain couples TRBV7-9 to TRBJ1-6; the match to TRBD1 covers 7 bases. V lost 3 bases and J lost 2; bases outside the gene matches: 4. This CDR3 has 16 residues. CDR1 SEHNR and CDR2 FQNEAQ come from the germline V gene (reference sequence). CDR3 residues: CASSFGQGAYNSPLHF. The DNA of the CDR3 is TGTGCCAGCAGCTTCGGGCAGGGGGCCTATAATTCACCCCTCCACTTT.

The chain has TRBV28 and TRBJ1-1, with D possibly being TRBD1 (5 bases). The germline gives CDR1 MDHEN, CDR2 SYDVKM. V dropped 2 bases and J dropped 4 bases, with 14 bases sitting between them. The CDR3 contains 15 residues. In nucleotides, the CDR3 is TGTGCCAGCAGTTTAGAAGGCCGAAGGGGCACTGAAGCTTTCTTT. Encoded protein: CASSLEGRRGTEAFF.

This clone was observed a single time. This chain uses TRBV2 with TRBJ1-1; possibly TRBD1 for D (5 bases). CDR1 SNHLY and CDR2 FYNNEI come from the germline V gene. The V gene lost 3 bases and the J gene lost 1 base, with 12 bases spanning the gap. The CDR3 covers 15 residues. The CDR3 DNA reads TGTGCCAGCAGTGACGCCACTGGACAGAACACTGAAGCTTTCTTT. This codes for CASSDATGQNTEAFF.

The V call is TRBV6-5, the J call TRBJ1-2; 7 nucleotides agree with TRBD1. The CDR3 totals 13 residues. J was trimmed by 4 bases and V by 6 bases; bases with no gene match: 5. Germline CDR1 MNHEY, CDR2 SVGAGI. The CDR3 here is CASRQGLGYGYTF. The CDR3 DNA sequence: TGTGCCAGCAGACAGGGGTTAGGCTATGGCTACACCTTC.

Turning to this clone: At one end, the junction sequence differs from germline, possibly due to a read error. The chain has TRBV20-1 and TRBJ1-5; no reliable D call. Germline CDR1 reads DFQATT; CDR2 reads SNEGSKA (reference sequence). The CDR3 contains 10 residues. CDR3 region: CSASDQPQHF. The CDR3 DNA follows: TGCAGTGCTAGCGATCAGCCCCAGCATTTT.

CDR3 region: CASSFRTAGPYEQYV. The CDR3 DNA is TGTGCCAGCAGCTTCAGGACAGCAGGGCCCTACGAGCAGTACGTC. The genes are TRBV5-6 and TRBJ2-7; D is possibly TRBD1 (6 bases). Germline CDR1 SGHDT, CDR2 YYEEEE. This CDR3 has 15 amino acids. V lost 2 bases and J 2 bases, leaving 14 bases between the germline ends.

J is TRBJ2-1 and V is TRBV11-3, with D perhaps matching TRBD2 (5 bases). Germline V gene lookup returns CDR1 SGHNT and CDR2 YENEEA. This CDR3 is built from 15 residues. Trimming took 2 bases from V and 6 from J, leaving 14 bases between them. This CDR3 reads CASSLLASKANEQFF. Here the CDR3 DNA reads TGTGCCAGCAGCTTACTGGCTAGCAAGGCCAATGAGCAGTTCTTC.

The rearrangement uses TRBV7-2 and TRBJ1-6, with 8 bases matching TRBD1. The germline CDR1 and CDR2 sequences are SGHTA and FQGNSA. V dropped 3 bases and J dropped 7; count of bases not matched to a gene: 5. This CDR3 comprises 15 residues. In DNA form, the CDR3 reads TGTGCCAGCAGCTTCAGGGGGCAGAGCAATTCACCCCTCCACTTT. It yields the protein CASSFRGQSNSPLHF.

The rearrangement uses TRBV5-3 and TRBJ2-1, with D perhaps TRBD1 (6 bases). TRBV5-3 is filed as an ORF, its function uncertain. V lost 8 bases to trimming and J lost 7 bases, with 19 bases between them. The CDR3 runs 14 residues. CDR3 DNA: TGTGCCAGGACACAGGGAATAAGCATGAATGAGCAGTTCTTC. Its protein product is CARTQGISMNEQFF.

The chain combines TRBV5-6 with TRBJ1-1; TRBD1 might be the D (5 bases). V was cut by 0 bases and J by 1 base, with 10 bases left in between. CDR1 is SGHDT, CDR2 YYEEEE, per germline. The CDR3 contains 15 residues. CDR3 nucleotide sequence: TGTGCCAGCAGCTTGGGCAGGGCGTCGAACACTGAAGCTTTCTTT. Its protein is CASSLGRASNTEAFF.

The chain recombines TRBV5-6 with TRBJ1-1, with D uncertain. V lost 4 bases and J 5 bases, leaving 6 bases between the germline ends. This CDR3 comprises 11 residues. Germline CDR1 reads SGHDT; CDR2 reads YYEEEE. The CDR3 loop reads CASSRRTEAFF. Written as DNA, the CDR3 is TGTGCCAGCAGCCGGAGGACTGAAGCTTTCTTT. Full variable domain (rest looked up from reference TRBV5-6 and TRBJ1-1): DAGVTQSPTHLIKTRGQQVTLRCSPKSGHDTVSWYQQALGQGPQFIFQYYEEEERQRGNFPDRFSGHQFPNYSSELNVNALLLGDSALYLCASSRRTEAFFGQGTRLTVV.

The genes are TRBV5-8 and TRBJ2-5, with 7 bases fitting TRBD2. CDR1 and CDR2 (germline): SGHTS, YDEGEE. The CDR3 covers 16 residues. The V and J ends lost 2 bases and 4 bases, in that order; junction bases with no gene match: 11. The CDR3 DNA reads as TGTGCCAGCAGCTTTAAGAATCGGGGGGATGGAGAGACCCAGTACTTC. Translated: CASSFKNRGDGETQYF.

In nucleotides, the CDR3 is TGTGCCTGGACCCCATTTACCCTACACCCCGGGACAGGGGGCACTGAAGCTTTCTTT. Amino acids: CAWTPFTLHPGTGGTEAFF. V and J are TRBV30 and TRBJ1-1, with TRBD1 matching 11 bases. Germline V gene sequence: CDR1 GTSNPN, CDR2 SVGIG (reference sequence). The V and J ends lost 4 bases and 4 bases, in that order; junction bases with no gene match: 20. CDR3 length equals 19 residues. Full variable domain (missing parts from reference TRBV30 and TRBJ1-1): SQTIHQWPATLVQPVGSPLSLECTVEGTSNPNLYWYRQAAGRGLQLLFYSVGIGQISSEVPQNLSASRPQDRQFILSSKKLLLSDSGFYLCAWTPFTLHPGTGGTEAFFGQGTRLTVV.

The chain joins TRBV7-3 to TRBJ2-7; D perhaps matches TRBD1 (5 bases). V was trimmed by 7 bases and J by 0 bases, leaving 25 bases between them. This CDR3 comprises 18 residues. CDR1 and CDR2 from the germline V gene are SGHTA and FQGTGA. CDR3 region: CASTLYQGARYSSYEQYV. The CDR3 DNA reads TGTGCCAGCACCCTGTACCAGGGTGCTCGATACAGCTCCTACGAGCAGTACGTC.

This clone was detected once. The V call is TRBV28, the J call TRBJ2-5; D call uncertain. The CDR3 is 12 amino acids. V was shortened by 4 bases and J by 5 bases, with 8 bases between the two germline ends. Germline-derived CDR1 and CDR2 are MDHEN and SYDVKM. CDR3 bases: TGTGCCAGCAGTTCACGGTTGGAGACCCAGTACTTC. Its protein product is CASSSRLETQYF.

In its sample, this clone was seen once. The V and J genes are TRBV6-5 and TRBJ1-1; the D gene is possibly TRBD1 (5 bases). V lost 0 bases to trimming and J lost 0 bases, with 11 bases between them. CDR1 and CDR2 from the germline V gene are MNHEY and SVGAGI. The CDR3 covers 16 residues. As DNA, the CDR3 is TGTGCCAGCAGTTACTCCGCGACAGCCTTGAACACTGAAGCTTTCTTT. Amino acids: CASSYSATALNTEAFF.

The V gene is TRBV4-2, the J gene TRBJ2-1; D is perhaps TRBD1 (6 bases). The V end was cut by 8 bases, the J end by 5 bases, with 7 bases between. Germline assignment: CDR1 LGHNA and CDR2 YNFKEQ. The CDR3 contains 11 residues. The CDR3 region is CASRDNNEQFF. The DNA of the CDR3 is TGTGCCAGCCGGGACAACAATGAGCAGTTCTTC.

The rearrangement uses TRBV27 and TRBJ1-1, with 7 bases matching TRBD1. The CDR3 is 13 residues long. V shed 3 bases, J shed 7 bases, and the junction held 5 bases outside the gene matches. The V gene's germline CDR1 is MNHEY and CDR2 SMNVEV (reference sequence). As DNA, the CDR3 is TGTGCCAGCAGTTTTACGACAGGGTTTGAAGCTTTCTTT. Protein product: CASSFTTGFEAFF.

The chain joins TRBV5-4 to TRBJ1-2; 8 nucleotides align to TRBD1. The CDR3 totals 15 residues. V gave up 0 bases and J gave up 4 bases; unmatched junction bases: 5. The germline gives CDR1 SGHNT, CDR2 YYREEE (reference sequence). CDR3 in DNA: TGTGCCAGCAGCTTGGCCGGGACAGGCATCTATGGCTACACCTTC. This codes for CASSLAGTGIYGYTF.

The J gene is TRBJ2-2, the V gene TRBV29-1; possible D gene TRBD1, 5 bases. Trimming left V 4 bases short and J 5 bases short, with 14 bases between. The germline CDR1 and CDR2 sequences are SQVTM and ANQGSEA. The CDR3 loop spans 14 amino acids. This chain's CDR3 is CSVGGRAGTGELFF. The CDR3 DNA reads TGCAGCGTTGGGGGCAGGGCTGGGACCGGGGAGCTGTTTTTT.